This T cell receptor (beta chain) comes out of a study of blood T cell repertoires in COVID-19. About the study: Sources were T cells, B-cell-depleted T cells, or PBMCs; the material itself was cDNA or gDNA.

Per the germline V gene, CDR1 is SGHVS and CDR2 is FQNEAQ. Trimming took off 5 bases at V and 4 bases at J, with 14 bases between the two ends. The CDR3 consists of 14 residues. Per the authors' pipeline: Estimation of nucleated cell counts was performed using reference gene primer amplification. Assay used: immunoSEQ multiplex PCR; TCRdb lists only in-frame clones, some missing. From that table come the V and J calls and clone size; the DNA was used to work out D and trimming. The sample lists 650,000 to 800,000 clones; 85% to 90% were seen once. This TCR was recovered from a woman under 30 with acute or convalescent COVID-19. This sequence joins TRBV7-8 and TRBJ1-2, with D perhaps matching TRBD1 (5 bases). Input material: peripheral blood. CDR3 amino acids: CASSLSGYGYGYTF. CDR3 DNA: TGTGCCAGCAGCCTATCAGGGTACGGCTATGGCTACACCTTC.